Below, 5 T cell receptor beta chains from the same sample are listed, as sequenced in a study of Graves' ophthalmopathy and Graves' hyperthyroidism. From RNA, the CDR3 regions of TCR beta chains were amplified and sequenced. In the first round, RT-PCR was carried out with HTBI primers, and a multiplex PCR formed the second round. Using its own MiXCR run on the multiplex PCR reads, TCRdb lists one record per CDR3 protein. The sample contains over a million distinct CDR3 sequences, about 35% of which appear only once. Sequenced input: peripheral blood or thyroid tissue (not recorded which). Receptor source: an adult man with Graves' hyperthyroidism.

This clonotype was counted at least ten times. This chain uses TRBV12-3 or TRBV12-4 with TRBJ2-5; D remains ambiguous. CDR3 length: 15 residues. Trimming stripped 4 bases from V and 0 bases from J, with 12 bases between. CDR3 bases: TGTGCCAGCAGTTCAACCCCGGGTAACCAAGAGACCCAGTACTTC. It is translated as CASSSTPGNQETQYF.

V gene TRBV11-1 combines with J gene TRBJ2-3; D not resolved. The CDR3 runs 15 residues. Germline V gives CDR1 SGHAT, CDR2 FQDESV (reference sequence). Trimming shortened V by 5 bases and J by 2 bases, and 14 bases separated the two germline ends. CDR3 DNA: TGTGCCAGCAGCCTAAATCACAATCCCACAGATACGCAGTATTTT. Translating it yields CASSLNHNPTDTQYF.

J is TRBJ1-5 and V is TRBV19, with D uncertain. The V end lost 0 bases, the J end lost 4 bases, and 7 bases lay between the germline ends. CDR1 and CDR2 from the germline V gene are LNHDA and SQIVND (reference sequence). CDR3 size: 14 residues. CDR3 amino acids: CASSIDRWNQPQHF. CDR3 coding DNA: TGTGCCAGTAGTATAGATAGATGGAATCAGCCCCAGCATTTT.

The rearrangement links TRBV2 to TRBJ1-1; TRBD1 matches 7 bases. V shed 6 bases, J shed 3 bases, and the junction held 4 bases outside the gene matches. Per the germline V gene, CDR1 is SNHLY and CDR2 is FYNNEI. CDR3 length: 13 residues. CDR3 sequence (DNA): TGTGCCAGCAGGGGACAGTTTGACACTGAAGCTTTCTTT. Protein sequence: CASRGQFDTEAFF. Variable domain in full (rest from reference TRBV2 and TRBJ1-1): EPEVTQTPSHQVTQMGQEVILRCVPISNHLYFYWYRQILGQKVEFLVSFYNNEISEKSEIFDDQFSVERPDGSNFTLKIRSTKLEDSAMYFCASRGQFDTEAFFGQGTRLTVV.

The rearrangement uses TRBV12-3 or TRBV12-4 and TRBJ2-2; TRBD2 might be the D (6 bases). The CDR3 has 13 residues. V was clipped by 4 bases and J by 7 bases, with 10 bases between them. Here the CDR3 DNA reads TGTGCCAGCAGTTGGCAGGGAGGCGGGGAGCTGTTTTTT. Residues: CASSWQGGGELFF.